This is a list of T cell receptor beta chains from one sample in a study of tumor-infiltrating lymphocytes in oesophageal squamous cell carcinoma. MiXCR, applied by TCRdb to the PCR reads, yields one record per CDR3 protein. Of about 24,000 distinct CDR3 sequences detected, under 50% appear once; the ten largest clones hold 20% to 25%. The sequenced sample consisted of esophageal tumor tissue. The receptors come from a male donor with esophageal squamous cell carcinoma. The CDR3 runs from the conserved cysteine through the conserved F or W. A D gene is named only where the DNA matches it firmly. Size is omitted from some rows. Given values are once, few, many or a class for expanded clones.

length,D,J,size,V,CDR3,DNA
13,TRBD1,TRBJ2-5,many,TRBV6-1,CASSEWTRGQQYF,TGTGCCAGCAGTGAATGGACCAGGGGGCAGCAGTACTTC
13,NA,TRBJ1-2,many,TRBV28,CASSRGQNYGYTF,TGTGCCAGCAGTCGCGGACAGAACTATGGCTACACCTTC
15,NA,TRBJ1-4,few,TRBV7-2,CASSLAGQGRGKLFF,TGTGCCAGCAGCTTAGCGGGGCAGGGCAGGGGAAAACTGTTTTTT
15,TRBD1,TRBJ2-7,NA,TRBV27,CASSPLGGQGSEQYF,TGTGCCAGCAGTCCCCTGGGGGGACAGGGGAGCGAGCAGTACTTC
15,TRBD2,TRBJ2-1,many,TRBV5-1,CASLGAPGGYNEQFF,TGCGCCAGCTTGGGTGCTCCGGGAGGCTACAATGAGCAGTTCTTC
14,NA,TRBJ2-7,many,TRBV7-9,CASRADYLEYEQYF,TGTGCCAGCAGAGCCGATTACCTAGAGTACGAGCAGTACTTC
15,NA,TRBJ2-2,many,TRBV5-1,CATTPQGGGTGELFF,TGCGCCACAACCCCCCAGGGAGGCGGCACCGGGGAGCTGTTTTTT
14,TRBD2,TRBJ2-1,NA,TRBV7-3,CASSYTAGEETKYF,TGTGCCAGCAGCTACACCGCGGGAGAAGAGACCAAGTACTTC
13,NA,TRBJ2-3,many,TRBV25-1,CASSEYGTDTQYF,TGTGCCAGCAGTGAATACGGTACAGATACGCAGTATTTT
16,TRBD1,TRBJ2-5,many,TRBV7-9,CASSLVGQNLQETQYF,TGTGCCAGCAGCTTAGTGGGACAGAATCTCCAAGAGACCCAGTACTTC
15,TRBD2,TRBJ2-7,few,TRBV2,CASRERDESYNEQYF,TGTGCCAGCAGGGAGCGGGATGAATCCTACAATGAGCAGTACTTC
16,NA,TRBJ2-3,medium-sized,TRBV12-3/TRBV12-4,CASSPTGNRYTDTQYF,TGTGCCAGCAGTCCCACAGGGAATCGGTACACAGATACGCAGTATTTT
15,TRBD1,TRBJ2-7,few,TRBV7-8,CASSPRTGNSYEQYF,TGTGCCAGCAGCCCTAGGACAGGAAATTCCTACGAGCAGTACTTC
15,NA,TRBJ2-7,NA,TRBV6-8,CASSHGGRPPGEQYF,TGTGCCAGCAGCCATGGTGGGAGACCACCCGGCGAGCAGTACTTC
13,NA,TRBJ2-1,NA,TRBV7-3,CASSIPANNEQFF,TGTGCCAGCAGCATACCGGCAAACAATGAGCAGTTCTTC
16,NA,TRBJ2-1,medium-sized,TRBV7-9,CASSLVGTGAYNEQFF,TGTGCCAGCAGCTTAGTCGGGACTGGAGCCTACAATGAGCAGTTCTTC
14,NA,TRBJ2-3,NA,TRBV5-1,CASSFQSSTDTQYF,TGCGCCAGCAGCTTTCAGTCTAGCACAGATACGCAGTATTTT
14,TRBD2,TRBJ2-1,many,TRBV10-3,CAISRLAGPNEQFF,TGTGCCATCAGTCGACTAGCGGGACCGAATGAGCAGTTCTTC
14,TRBD2,TRBJ2-7,NA,TRBV28,CASSYSGRVYEQYF,TGTGCCAGCAGTTACAGCGGGAGGGTTTACGAGCAGTACTTC
13,TRBD2,TRBJ2-1,NA,TRBV6-5,CASTGTSGREQFF,TGTGCCAGCACAGGGACTAGCGGGAGAGAGCAGTTCTTC
15,NA,TRBJ1-1,NA,TRBV7-4,CASSQDMGEATEAFF,TGTGCCAGCAGCCAAGATATGGGGGAGGCCACTGAAGCTTTCTTT
13,NA,TRBJ2-1,NA,TRBV11-3,CASSLVGRDTQFF,TGTGCCAGCAGCTTAGTCGGAAGAGATACGCAGTTCTTC
15,TRBD1,TRBJ2-7,NA,TRBV7-6,CASSLQGTLNRGQYF,TGTGCCAGCAGCCTACAGGGGACACTTAACCGGGGGCAGTACTTC
13,TRBD1,TRBJ2-7,NA,TRBV7-6,CASSYGTGIEQYF,TGTGCCAGCAGCTACGGGACAGGAATCGAGCAGTACTTC
13,NA,TRBJ2-1,NA,TRBV12-3/TRBV12-4,CASSYRTGDEQFF,TGTGCCAGCAGTTACAGGACTGGTGATGAGCAGTTCTTC
15,TRBD2,TRBJ2-7,NA,TRBV7-2,CASSPGAGGQLEQYF,TGTGCCAGCAGCCCCGGAGCGGGAGGGCAGCTCGAGCAGTACTTC
19,TRBD1,TRBJ1-1,many,TRBV19,CASSIGLGRGLSMNTEAFF,TGTGCCAGTAGTATTGGCCTGGGCAGGGGGCTCTCAATGAACACTGAAGCTTTCTTT
14,NA,TRBJ1-2,once,TRBV5-4,CASSLAYPNHGYTF,TGTGCCAGCAGCTTGGCGTACCCGAACCATGGCTACACCTTC
15,NA,TRBJ1-2,many,TRBV7-2,CASSSTWIGTGGYTF,TGTGCCAGCAGCTCAACGTGGATCGGGACGGGCGGCTACACCTTC
14,TRBD1,TRBJ2-2,medium-sized,TRBV11-2,CASSRQGNTGELFF,TGTGCCAGCAGCCGACAGGGGAACACCGGGGAGCTGTTTTTT
12,NA,TRBJ1-2,many,TRBV19,CASSIPGYGYTF,TGTGCCAGTAGTATACCTGGCTATGGCTACACCTTC
16,TRBD1,TRBJ1-4,many,TRBV2,CASSPGQGGGWEKLFF,TGTGCCAGCAGTCCCGGACAGGGCGGAGGGTGGGAAAAACTGTTTTTT
13,NA,TRBJ2-7,few,TRBV10-3,CAISEQGGYEQYF,TGTGCCATCAGTGAACAGGGGGGGTACGAGCAGTACTTC
15,TRBD2,TRBJ2-1,many,TRBV12-3/TRBV12-4,CASSHRTSGGHEQFF,TGTGCCAGCAGTCACCGGACTAGCGGGGGTCATGAGCAGTTCTTC
16,NA,TRBJ2-6,NA,TRBV13,CASADAGLAGANVLTF,TGTGCCAGCGCCGACGCAGGGTTGGCTGGGGCCAACGTCCTGACTTTC
15,TRBD1,TRBJ1-5,NA,TRBV27,CASSSDRGLEQPQHF,TGTGCCAGCAGTTCCGACAGGGGGCTCGAACAGCCCCAGCATTTT
16,NA,TRBJ2-7,many,TRBV6-1,CASSEGVAARFGEQYF,TGTGCCAGCAGTGAAGGGGTGGCAGCTAGATTCGGTGAGCAGTACTTC
16,TRBD1,TRBJ2-1,many,TRBV4-1,CASSQDPLGGDNEQFF,TGCGCCAGCAGCCAAGATCCCCTAGGGGGCGACAATGAGCAGTTCTTC
16,NA,TRBJ2-6,NA,TRBV7-2,CASSARVKAGANVLTF,TGTGCCAGCAGCGCCAGGGTTAAGGCTGGGGCCAACGTCCTGACTTTC
12,NA,TRBJ2-7,once,TRBV7-3,CASSYDWGEQYF,TGTGCCAGCAGCTACGACTGGGGCGAGCAGTACTTC
14,NA,TRBJ2-1,few,TRBV10-3,CAISEGLKGNEQFF,TGTGCCATCAGTGAGGGGTTGAAGGGCAATGAGCAGTTCTTC